The present T cell receptor beta chain was sequenced within a study of blood T cell repertoires in COVID-19. TCRdb's copy holds only in-frame clones and misses some; the assay was immunoSEQ multiplex PCR. The sample has around 460,000 clones, over 85% seen once. Germline V CDR1 and CDR2: MNHEY, SMNVEV (reference sequence). The CDR3 is 17 amino acids. V lost 1 base to trimming and J lost 3 bases; unmatched junction nucleotides: 12. The sample consisted of peripheral blood. The TCR comes from a man between 18 and 29 years old with COVID-19, enrolled during active disease. V and J are TRBV27 and TRBJ2-7, with 7 bases that match TRBD2. CDR3 sequence: CASSLWAVTGGIYEQYF. CDR3 in DNA: TGTGCCAGCAGTTTATGGGCGGTGACGGGGGGAATCTACGAGCAGTACTTC.